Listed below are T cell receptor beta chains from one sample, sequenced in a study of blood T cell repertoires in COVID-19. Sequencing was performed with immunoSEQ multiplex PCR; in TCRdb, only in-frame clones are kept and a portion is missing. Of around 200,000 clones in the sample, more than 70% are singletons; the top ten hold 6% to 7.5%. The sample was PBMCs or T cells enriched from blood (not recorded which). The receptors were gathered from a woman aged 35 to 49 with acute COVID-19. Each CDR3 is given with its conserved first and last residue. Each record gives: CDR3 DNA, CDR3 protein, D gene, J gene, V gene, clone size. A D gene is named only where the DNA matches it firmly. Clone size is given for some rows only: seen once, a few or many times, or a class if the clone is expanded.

TGTGCCACCAGCAGAATGGGAGGGGAAGCTTTCTTT,CATSRMGGEAFF,.,TRBJ1-1,TRBV15,.
TGTGCCAGCAGCCGCGGTGAAGTTAGCAATCAGCCCCAGCATTTT,CASSRGEVSNQPQHF,.,TRBJ1-5,TRBV11-2,.
TGTGCCAGCAGCCAAGAAATTACTGGAAACACCATATATTTT,CASSQEITGNTIYF,.,TRBJ1-3,TRBV14,few
TGCAGTGCTAGTCTAGGACTAGCGGGGGATACGCAGTATTTT,CSASLGLAGDTQYF,TRBD2,TRBJ2-3,TRBV20-1,.
TGTGCCAGCAGTGCTCCTACTAGCGGGCTGCCAGATACGCAGTATTTT,CASSAPTSGLPDTQYF,TRBD2,TRBJ2-3,TRBV28,few
TGTGCCAGCAGCCCCCCAACGAACACCGGGGAGCTGTTTTTT,CASSPPTNTGELFF,.,TRBJ2-2,TRBV3-1/TRBV3-2,.
TGTGCCAGCTCACCTCAATCCCGGACAGAGGCTGGCTACACCTTC,CASSPQSRTEAGYTF,.,TRBJ1-2,TRBV18,.
TGTGCCAGCAGCGCCCGACAGGGGAATGAAAAACTGTTTTTT,CASSARQGNEKLFF,TRBD1,TRBJ1-4,TRBV7-2,.
TGTGCCAGCAGCTTAGCCCCGGGGGTCGTCTACAATGAGCAGTTCTTC,CASSLAPGVVYNEQFF,.,TRBJ2-1,TRBV7-9,.
TGTGCCAGCAGCCTTGGGACAGATTATGGCTACACCTTC,CASSLGTDYGYTF,TRBD1,TRBJ1-2,TRBV7-9,few
TGCAGCGTTGCCGGGAACTCCTACGAGCAGTACTTC,CSVAGNSYEQYF,.,TRBJ2-7,TRBV29-1,once
TGTGCCAGCAGGGGGACACTTAGCAATCAGCCCCAGCATTTT,CASRGTLSNQPQHF,.,TRBJ1-5,TRBV2,few
TGTGCCACCAGCAGAGATTACCCAGGGGCTAGCCGCAATCAGCCCCAGCATTTT,CATSRDYPGASRNQPQHF,.,TRBJ1-5,TRBV15,.
TGTGCCAGCAGCGCCCCGGACAGGGGGCTCAATGAGCAGTTCTTC,CASSAPDRGLNEQFF,TRBD1,TRBJ2-1,TRBV9,.
TGTGCCAGCAGTTTACCCGGACAGGGAGGATACGAGCAGTACTTC,CASSLPGQGGYEQYF,TRBD1,TRBJ2-7,TRBV28,few
TGTGCCAGCTCACCATCAGGGGGTGCAATCTACGAGCAGTACTTC,CASSPSGGAIYEQYF,TRBD1,TRBJ2-7,TRBV18,.
TGCAGCGACCAAGACAGGAGCTCCTACAATGAGCAGTTCTTC,CSDQDRSSYNEQFF,.,TRBJ2-1,TRBV29-1,.
TGTGCCAGCAGCCAAGGGGGCACATTCTCCTACGAGCAGTACTTC,CASSQGGTFSYEQYF,.,TRBJ2-7,TRBV14,.
TGTGCACATAGCCAGGACAGGGCCGCTGAAGCTTTCTTT,CAHSQDRAAEAFF,TRBD1,TRBJ1-1,TRBV30,.
TGTGCCAGCAGTTTATCGAAGGGGGCCACTGAAGCTTTCTTT,CASSLSKGATEAFF,TRBD1,TRBJ1-1,TRBV27,few
TGCGCCAGCAGCTTGGACCGGGGAAGATACAATGAGCAGTTCTTC,CASSLDRGRYNEQFF,.,TRBJ2-1,TRBV5-1,.
TGTGCCACCAGGAGGGGCGGGGGAGAGGAGACCCAGTACTTC,CATRRGGGEETQYF,TRBD2,TRBJ2-5,TRBV24-1,.
TGTGCCAGCAGCGTAGAAGGGGGCAGGAACTATGGCTACACCTTC,CASSVEGGRNYGYTF,TRBD1,TRBJ1-2,TRBV9,.
TGTGCCGGGAGGGCAGGGCCGAACACCGGGGAGCTGTTTTTT,CAGRAGPNTGELFF,TRBD2,TRBJ2-2,TRBV3-1/TRBV3-2,.
TGTGCCAGCAGCGACCCCCGGCTGGCGGCAGCTAACTATGGCTACACCTTC,CASSDPRLAAANYGYTF,.,TRBJ1-2,TRBV28,.
TGCGCCAGCAGCCACTCCTCCGCAGAGGGAAATGAAAAACTGTTTTTT,CASSHSSAEGNEKLFF,.,TRBJ1-4,TRBV4-3,many
TGTGCCAGCAGCCGGGAGGCAGAGAATCAGCCCCAGCATTTT,CASSREAENQPQHF,.,TRBJ1-5,TRBV5-4,.
TGTGCCAGCAGCTTAACCGGGGAGGAGACCCAGTACTTC,CASSLTGEETQYF,.,TRBJ2-5,TRBV7-3,.
TGTGCCAGCAGTTTATTTTTCCGGGGACAGAATAATTCACCCCTCCACTTT,CASSLFFRGQNNSPLHF,TRBD1,TRBJ1-6,TRBV27,.
TGTGCCAGCAGTTACTCGTTGGTGCGACGGGAGACCGGGGAGCTGTTTTTT,CASSYSLVRRETGELFF,.,TRBJ2-2,TRBV6-2/TRBV6-3,.